The next 14 T cell receptor beta chains were all read from a single sample in a study of T cell responses to AZD1222 COVID-19 vaccine. Repertoires were generated with immunoSEQ multiplex PCR, while TCRdb's copy carries only in-frame clones and drops some. This table has 95,000 to 110,000 clones, approximately 90% appearing once. The sequencing used peripheral blood, collected on day 0 of AZD1222 vaccination. All receptors derive from an adult in good health.

This sequence joins TRBV2 and TRBJ2-3, with D possibly being TRBD1 (6 bases). The V end was cut by 3 bases, the J end by 3 bases, with 13 bases between. The CDR3 has 15 amino acids. Germline assignment: CDR1 SNHLY and CDR2 FYNNEI. CDR3 sequence: CASSEVGQGTDTQYF. CDR3 nucleotides: TGTGCCAGCAGTGAGGTCGGGCAGGGGACAGATACGCAGTATTTT.

The CDR3 loop reads CASSVGNYGYTF. For the CDR3, the DNA is TGTGCCAGTAGTGTGGGGAACTATGGCTACACCTTC. The chain uses TRBV19 and TRBJ1-2; no reliable D call. V was clipped by 5 bases and J by 2 bases, with 6 bases between them. The germline gives CDR1 LNHDA, CDR2 SQIVND (reference sequence). This CDR3 is 12 amino acids long. Using reference TRBV19 and TRBJ1-2 for the parts outside the CDR3, the full variable domain is DGGITQSPKYLFRKEGQNVTLSCEQNLNHDAMYWYRQDPGQGLRLIYYSQIVNDFQKGDIAEGYSVSREKKESFPLTVTSAQKNPTAFYLCASSVGNYGYTFGSGTRLTVV.

This chain links TRBV19 with TRBJ1-4, with TRBD1 matching over 10 bases. The V segment lost 4 bases and the J segment 7 bases; nucleotides outside the gene matches: 6. This CDR3 contains 15 residues. Germline V lookup: CDR1 LNHDA, CDR2 SQIVND (reference sequence). The CDR3 loop is CASSNFGTGVEKLFF. Written as DNA, the CDR3 is TGTGCCAGTAGTAACTTCGGGACAGGGGTTGAAAAACTGTTTTTT.

V gene TRBV28 combines with J gene TRBJ1-1; TRBD1 is a possible D gene (5 bases). V was shortened by 2 bases and J by 5 bases, with 15 bases between the two germline ends. The CDR3 length is 15 residues. The germline V gene has CDR1 MDHEN and CDR2 SYDVKM. The CDR3 protein is CASSLGGVVGTEAFF. For the CDR3, the DNA is TGTGCCAGCAGTTTAGGGGGAGTAGTAGGGACTGAAGCTTTCTTT. Full variable domain (missing parts from reference TRBV28 and TRBJ1-1): DVKVTQSSRYLVKRTGEKVFLECVQDMDHENMFWYRQDPGLGLRLIYFSYDVKMKEKGDIPEGYSVSREKKERFSLILESASTNQTSMYLCASSLGGVVGTEAFFGQGTRLTVV.

The chain couples TRBV5-3 to TRBJ1-2; 9 nucleotides agree with TRBD1. TRBV5-3 counts as an open reading frame of uncertain function. The CDR3 runs to 13 residues. The CDR3, as DNA: TGTGGGCAAACAGGGGGCGGCTTAGATGGCTACACCTTC. It translates to CGQTGGGLDGYTF.

Only one count was recorded for this clone. The gene calls are TRBV11-3 and TRBJ1-1; unclear D gene. The CDR3 extends over 13 amino acids. V was clipped by 2 bases and J by 0 bases, with 4 bases between them. CDR1 and CDR2 from the germline V gene are SGHNT and YENEEA. CDR3 in DNA: TGTGCCAGCAGCTTAAGAATGAACACTGAAGCTTTCTTT. Amino acids: CASSLRMNTEAFF.

This rearrangement joins TRBV9 to TRBJ2-2; maybe TRBD1 (6 bases). The germline V gene encodes CDR1 SGDLS and CDR2 YYNGEE. Trimming removed 4 bases from V and 0 bases from J, with 10 bases in between. The CDR3 has 15 amino acids. The CDR3 DNA sequence: TGTGCCAGCAGCCTAGGACAGACGAACACCGGGGAGCTGTTTTTT. Residues: CASSLGQTNTGELFF.

V and J are TRBV12-5 and TRBJ1-1; D is ambiguous. The germline V gene encodes CDR1 LGHNT and CDR2 FRNRAP. This CDR3 contains 11 residues. Trimming removed 3 bases from V and 10 bases from J, with 9 bases in between. The CDR3 is CASGLGQVAFF. In nucleotides, the CDR3 is TGTGCTAGTGGTTTAGGGCAGGTAGCTTTCTTT. The variable domain in full, with the rest retrieved from reference TRBV12-5 and TRBJ1-1, is DARVTQTPRHKVTEMGQEVTMRCQPILGHNTVFWYRQTMMQGLELLAYFRNRAPLDDSGMPKDRFSAEMPDATLATLKIQPSEPRDSAVYFCASGLGQVAFFGQGTRLTVV.

The chain recombines TRBV6-5 with TRBJ1-2; D possibly corresponds to TRBD1 (5 bases). In germline, CDR1 is MNHEY, CDR2 SVGAGI. Deletions cut 7 bases from V and 3 bases from J, with 15 bases between. This CDR3 contains 14 residues. In nucleotides, the CDR3 is TGTGCCAGCACCGCGACAGTTTCCGACTATGGCTACACCTTC. Translating gives CASTATVSDYGYTF.

The V and J genes are TRBV7-9 and TRBJ2-5; D call uncertain. Deletions cut 2 bases from V and 4 bases from J, with 14 bases between. Germline V gene sequence: CDR1 SEHNR, CDR2 FQNEAQ (reference sequence). The CDR3 runs to 15 residues. The CDR3 nucleotides are TGTGCCAGCAGCTTAACATTGGGAAAGGGAGAGACCCAGTACTTC. It codes for CASSLTLGKGETQYF.

This clone was recorded once. CDR3 coding DNA: TGCAGCGTGACAGATCCGGCGGAAAAACTGTTTTTT. It encodes CSVTDPAEKLFF. V is TRBV29-1 and J is TRBJ1-4; D perhaps matches TRBD1 (5 bases). The CDR3 consists of 12 residues. Germline lookup yields CDR1 SQVTM and CDR2 ANQGSEA. V shed 6 bases and J shed 8 bases, with 13 bases lying between them.

The chain carries TRBV30 and TRBJ2-2; 8 nucleotides line up with TRBD1. The germline gives CDR1 GTSNPN, CDR2 SVGIG (reference sequence). The CDR3 has 14 residues. V lost 3 bases to trimming and J lost 5 bases; unmatched junction nucleotides: 5. The CDR3 DNA reads as TGTGCCTGGAGCGGACGACAGGGGACCGGGGAGCTGTTTTTT. It encodes CAWSGRQGTGELFF. Looking up the rest from reference TRBV30 and TRBJ2-2 gives the full variable domain: SQTIHQWPATLVQPVGSPLSLECTVEGTSNPNLYWYRQAAGRGLQLLFYSVGIGQISSEVPQNLSASRPQDRQFILSSKKLLLSDSGFYLCAWSGRQGTGELFFGEGSRLTVL.

The chain employs TRBV30 and TRBJ2-7, with unresolved D. This CDR3 contains 10 residues. Germline loops: CDR1 GTSNPN, CDR2 SVGIG (reference sequence). The ends were cut back, 1 base at V and 5 bases at J, with 3 bases in the middle. CDR3 nucleotide sequence: TGTGCCTGGAGTGACAACGAGCAGTACTTC. Amino acid sequence: CAWSDNEQYF.

V usage is TRBV12-3 or TRBV12-4 and J usage is TRBJ1-2; D is unclear. This CDR3 spans 13 amino acids. V dropped 3 bases and J dropped 2 bases, with 7 bases sitting between them. The CDR3 nucleotides read TGTGCCAGCAGTTTTTTAGGCAACTATGGCTACACCTTC. Its protein product is CASSFLGNYGYTF.